The clone carrying this TCR beta chain appeared a few times. Its matching antigen is unknown. This CDR3 has 15 residues. The V and J ends lost 4 bases and 2 bases respectively, with 18 bases between them. The germline CDR1 and CDR2 sequences are SQVTM and ANQGSEA. The library targeted TCRbeta and was prepared with unique molecular identifiers. A single record per CDR3 protein comes from TCRdb applying MiXCR to the PCR reads. The sample consists of about 420,000 distinct CDR3 sequences, 15% to 20% of them appearing once. This entry comes from a study of T-cell reconstitution after alpha-beta-depleted transplantation in children. Study results and caveats: From surviving recipient T cells and thymic progenitors came the high day-60 TCRbeta diversity observed in some patients. The study reportedly traced alpha-beta T cells about two months after transplant to several hundred expanded graft clones. Most T-cell counts and diversity one year after the transplant came from T cells that were newly produced.

Material: PBMCs, mostly from graft donor cells, obtained 360 days after TCRalphabeta/CD19-depleted stem cell transplant. This receptor was obtained from a boy younger than two who had a stem cell transplant for Wiskott-Aldrich syndrome, so the T cells may come from the graft donor. This chain connects TRBV29-1 to TRBJ2-7, with TRBD2 as a possible D gene (6 bases). The CDR3 coding sequence is TGCAGCGTTGTTTCCGGGACTCAGAGGCCCTACGAGCAGTACTTC. This encodes CSVVSGTQRPYEQYF.